This T cell receptor (beta chain) was obtained from a study of shared clonotypes between healthy human individuals. Study-wide findings and caveats: Among a few donors, approximately 5.4% of naive CD4 clonotypes were found in common. What naive subsets generally showed was a larger estimated richness than memory subsets showed.

The germline V and J ends were trimmed by 0 bases and 2 bases, with 7 bases remaining between them. The germline CDR1 and CDR2 sequences are SGHRS and YFSETQ. The CDR3 has 14 residues. Naive CD8 isolation took CD45RO-negative cells positively selected for CCR7 and excluded terminally differentiated effector memory CD45RA+ cells. The table came from immunoSEQ multiplex PCR; TCRdb's copy has only in-frame clones and leaves some out. The data contain around 2,100,000 clones, around 96% of them singletons. To note about this clone: Its antigen is not identified. The identical CDR3 is also encoded by other nucleotide sequences in the sample.

The specimen sequenced was naive CD8+ T cells sorted from blood. The V gene is TRBV5-1, the J gene TRBJ2-3, with no clear D. The sequence was obtained from a man aged 18 to 29 in good health. In nucleotides, the CDR3 is TGCGCCAGCAGCTTGGCTGGCTCCACAGATACGCAGTATTTT. This sequence encodes CASSLAGSTDTQYF. The whole variable domain, filled in from reference TRBV5-1 and TRBJ2-3, reads KAGVTQTPRYLIKTRGQQVTLSCSPISGHRSVSWYQQTPGQGLQFLFEYFSETQRNKGNFPGRFSGRQFSNSRSEMNVSTLELGDSALYLCASSLAGSTDTQYFGPGTRLTVL.